The 29 T cell receptor beta chains listed next were all sequenced from one sample in a study of cytomegalovirus exposure and HLA in healthy donors. The PCR had 60 Vbeta and 13 Jbeta primers. Sequenced by immunoSEQ multiplex PCR; TCRdb stores in-frame clones only, minus some. The repertoire has approximately 170,000 clones, roughly 81% of them found once; the top ten carry less than 4%. Material: PBMCs. These receptors came from a woman aged 25 to 39 in good health and CMV-seropositive.

The V call is TRBV7-2, the J call TRBJ2-7; a weak D match, TRBD1 (6 bases). This CDR3 contains 14 residues. Germline V CDR1 and CDR2: SGHTA, FQGNSA. V was cut by 3 bases and J by 0 bases, with 9 bases left in between. CDR3 in amino acids: CASSLDSVSYEQYF. The CDR3 nucleotides read TGTGCCAGCAGCTTGGACAGTGTCTCCTACGAGCAGTACTTC. The whole variable domain, remainder taken from reference TRBV7-2 and TRBJ2-7, is GAGVSQSPSNKVTEKGKDVELRCDPISGHTALYWYRQSLGQGLEFLIYFQGNSAPDKSGLPSDRFSAERTGGSVSTLTIQRTQQEDSAVYLCASSLDSVSYEQYFGPGTRLTVT.

The V and J genes are TRBV21-1 and TRBJ2-7; the table's TRBD1 call for D was not verified on the DNA. TRBV21-1 is marked as a pseudogene. The CDR3 is 19 residues long. The CDR3 protein is CASSTLGAGTAALPYEQYF. CDR3 sequence (DNA): TGTGCCAGCAGCACGTTAGGAGCCGGGACAGCCGCCCTTCCCTACGAGCAGTACTTC.

The V and J genes are TRBV14 and TRBJ2-7; the D is unclear. The germline V and J ends were trimmed by 0 bases and 7 bases, with 10 bases remaining between them. Looked up from germline, CDR1 is SGHDN and CDR2 is FVKESK. The CDR3 contains 13 residues. CDR3 sequence reads: CASSQDFRLEQYF. In DNA form, the CDR3 reads TGTGCCAGCAGCCAAGATTTCCGGTTGGAGCAGTACTTC.

The chain carries TRBV28 and TRBJ2-3, with 9 bases lining up with TRBD1. The ends lost 6 bases at V and 6 bases at J; junction bases unmatched: 13. The CDR3 is made up of 16 amino acids. The germline V gene has CDR1 MDHEN and CDR2 SYDVKM. For the CDR3, the DNA is TGTGCCAGCAGCCCGCCCCACAGGGGGCGAATTGATACGCAGTATTTT. This translates into CASSPPHRGRIDTQYF.

The chain employs TRBV5-1 and TRBJ2-5, with D tentatively TRBD1 (7 bases). The germline V gene encodes CDR1 SGHRS and CDR2 YFSETQ. V was pared by 0 bases and J by 2 bases, with 17 bases between. This CDR3 is built from 17 residues. The CDR3, as DNA: TGCGCCAGCAGCTTGGCCGTACTTCAGGGGGGTCAAGAGACCCAGTACTTC. Translating it yields CASSLAVLQGGQETQYF.

This clone has just a few counts. This chain connects TRBV28 to TRBJ2-7; 7 nucleotides agree with TRBD2. V shed 6 bases and J 0 bases; nucleotides not matched to a gene: 8. This CDR3 region has 15 residues. CDR1 and CDR2 (germline): MDHEN, SYDVKM. The CDR3 DNA reads as TGTGCCAGCAGAGCCTCTAGCGGTAACTCCTACGAGCAGTACTTC. Protein sequence: CASRASSGNSYEQYF.

The chain couples TRBV28 to TRBJ2-5; D is possibly TRBD1 (6 bases). The J call is doubtful: the DNA matches TRBJ2-7 better. This CDR3 is built from 13 residues. Looked up from germline, CDR1 is MDHEN and CDR2 is SYDVKM. DNA for the CDR3: TGTGCCAGCAGTCCCGACAGGTTCTACGAGCAGTACTTC. It specifies CASSPDRFYEQYF.

This clone came up a few times. V and J are TRBV6-5 and TRBJ1-4, with D unclear. The CDR3 length is 14 residues. CDR1 MNHEY and CDR2 SVGAGI come from the germline V gene. V gave up 1 base and J gave up 0 bases, with 3 bases separating them. Here the CDR3 reads CASSYWPTNEKLFF. CDR3 sequence (DNA): TGTGCCAGCAGTTACTGGCCAACTAATGAAAAACTGTTTTTT.

V gene TRBV7-6 combines with J gene TRBJ2-5; 9 bases match TRBD2. Trimming cost V 2 bases and J 3 bases; bases outside gene matches: 4. Germline CDR1 and CDR2: SGHVS and FNYEAQ. The CDR3 has 15 amino acids. CDR3 sequence (DNA): TGTGCCAGCAGCTTAATACCTAGCGGGGAAGAGACCCAGTACTTC. Translating it yields CASSLIPSGEETQYF.

The chain joins TRBV19 to TRBJ1-5; TRBD1 is a possible D gene (5 bases). Germline V gene sequence: CDR1 LNHDA, CDR2 SQIVND (reference sequence). The CDR3 length is 17 residues. V lost 3 bases and J 7 bases, leaving 22 bases between the germline ends. CDR3 sequence: CASSMGPRGSTRQPQHF. The CDR3 coding sequence is TGTGCCAGTAGTATGGGCCCAAGGGGTTCGACCAGACAGCCCCAGCATTTT.

The chain recombines TRBV6-4 with TRBJ2-6, with TRBD1 as a possible D gene (6 bases). Germline-derived CDR1 and CDR2 are MRHNA and SNTAGT. The CDR3 covers 19 residues. V lost 5 bases and J 0 bases, leaving 20 bases between the germline ends. The CDR3 spells CASSKVGRDTFSGANVLTF. Written as DNA, the CDR3 is TGTGCCAGCAGTAAAGTCGGTCGGGACACATTCTCTGGGGCCAACGTCCTGACTTTC.

This clone showed up just a few times. The chain links TRBV2 to TRBJ1-2; 10 bases agree with TRBD1. Germline-derived CDR1 and CDR2 are SNHLY and FYNNEI. J lost 6 bases, V lost 2 bases, and 3 bases had no gene match. This CDR3 spans 14 amino acids. CDR3 region: CASSEKDRGDGYTF. CDR3 nucleotides: TGTGCCAGCAGTGAAAAGGACAGGGGGGATGGCTACACCTTC.

The chain joins TRBV6-5 to TRBJ2-3; 14 nucleotides agree with TRBD2. The CDR3 is 16 amino acids. V lost 4 bases and J lost 3; bases outside the gene matches: 3. Germline V gene lookup returns CDR1 MNHEY and CDR2 SVGAGI. CDR3 nucleotides: TGTGCCAGCAGTTGGGGGACTAGCGGGAGTACAGATACGCAGTATTTT. It specifies CASSWGTSGSTDTQYF.

The chain has TRBV10-3 and TRBJ2-1; TRBD2 is a possible D gene (6 bases). CDR3 length: 15 residues. Germline V gives CDR1 ENHRY, CDR2 SYGVKD. V was clipped by 4 bases and J by 7 bases, with 17 bases between them. CDR3 DNA: TGTGCCATCAGTGTGGGCGGGGTGGGTCGTAATGAGCAGTTCTTC. Translation: CAISVGGVGRNEQFF.

This clone has more than one count but fewer than ten. This chain uses TRBV5-1 with TRBJ1-2; unclear D gene. Trimming pared 6 bases from V and 10 bases from J, leaving 19 bases between. Germline V gene sequence: CDR1 SGHRS, CDR2 YFSETQ. The CDR3 covers 13 residues. CDR3 nucleotides: TGCGCCAGCACCCTCACGGGATGGGAGGACTACACCTTC. Encoded protein: CASTLTGWEDYTF.

The CDR3, as DNA: TGTGCCAGCAGCCGACTAGCGAATAACTACGAGCAGTACTTC. Amino acid sequence: CASSRLANNYEQYF. The chain has TRBV7-2 and TRBJ2-7; the match to TRBD2 covers 8 bases. CDR1 is SGHTA and CDR2 is FQGNSA in the germline V gene. The CDR3 is 14 amino acids. V was clipped by 5 bases and J by 3 bases; unmatched bases: 6. Supplemented by reference TRBV7-2 and TRBJ2-7, the full variable domain reads GAGVSQSPSNKVTEKGKDVELRCDPISGHTALYWYRQSLGQGLEFLIYFQGNSAPDKSGLPSDRFSAERTGGSVSTLTIQRTQQEDSAVYLCASSRLANNYEQYFGPGTRLTVT.

This rearrangement joins TRBV27 to TRBJ2-3; 10 positions match TRBD1. V lost 6 bases, J lost 4 bases, and 10 bases stayed unmatched. This CDR3 has 16 residues. In germline, CDR1 is MNHEY, CDR2 SMNVEV (reference sequence). CDR3 in DNA: TGTGCCAGCAGCTCGCGGGGGGACAGGGGATCAGATACGCAGTATTTT. Amino acids: CASSSRGDRGSDTQYF.

This sequence joins TRBV18 and TRBJ2-3, with 8 bases matching TRBD2. This CDR3 has 17 amino acids. CDR1 and CDR2 (germline): KGHSH, LQKENI. V lost 1 base and J lost 0; bases outside the gene matches: 6. CDR3 nucleotide sequence: TGTGCCAGCTCACCACTGGAACTAGCGGAGAGCACAGATACGCAGTATTTT. Residues: CASSPLELAESTDTQYF.

The chain links TRBV19 to TRBJ1-4, with 9 bases matching TRBD1. The CDR3 runs to 15 residues. CDR1 and CDR2 (germline): LNHDA, SQIVND (reference sequence). V gave up 6 bases and J gave up 8 bases; unmatched junction bases: 10. Here the CDR3 reads CASRSLDRGGEKLFF. CDR3 DNA sequence: TGTGCCAGTAGGTCCTTGGACAGGGGTGGCGAAAAACTGTTTTTT.

This clone came up a few times. This same CDR3 is encoded by further DNA sequences in the sample. The chain employs TRBV6-5 and TRBJ1-5; unclear D gene. CDR3 size: 14 residues. V shed 0 bases and J shed 2 bases, with 5 bases lying between them. Germline V gives CDR1 MNHEY, CDR2 SVGAGI. The CDR3 region is CASSYSPGNQPQHF. The CDR3 DNA reads as TGTGCCAGCAGTTACTCGCCGGGCAATCAGCCCCAGCATTTT.

The rearrangement links TRBV19 to TRBJ2-3; TRBD1 is a possible D gene (7 bases). In germline, CDR1 is LNHDA, CDR2 SQIVND (reference sequence). Trimming shortened V by 3 bases and J by 4 bases, and 11 bases separated the two germline ends. This CDR3 has 14 residues. Here the CDR3 DNA reads TGTGCCAGTAGTATCAGGGGGGAGGCAGATACGCAGTATTTT. It codes for CASSIRGEADTQYF.

This clone was detected a few times. The J gene is TRBJ1-2, the V gene TRBV19, with 10 bases matching TRBD1. J gave up 7 bases and V 7 bases, and 9 bases lay outside the gene matches. CDR3 length equals 14 residues. The germline gives CDR1 LNHDA, CDR2 SQIVND (reference sequence). CDR3 DNA sequence: TGTGCCAGTATCATGACAGGGGGCAGATCTGGCTACACCTTC. This sequence encodes CASIMTGGRSGYTF. Complete variable domain (other parts from reference TRBV19 and TRBJ1-2): DGGITQSPKYLFRKEGQNVTLSCEQNLNHDAMYWYRQDPGQGLRLIYYSQIVNDFQKGDIAEGYSVSREKKESFPLTVTSAQKNPTAFYLCASIMTGGRSGYTFGSGTRLTVV.

The chain joins TRBV28 to TRBJ1-2, with D hard to call. V lost 0 bases to trimming and J lost 4 bases, with 12 bases between them. CDR1 MDHEN and CDR2 SYDVKM come from the germline V gene. The length of the CDR3 is 15 residues. CDR3 DNA: TGTGCCAGCAGTTTATGGAGGTGGATAAGCTATGGCTACACCTTC. Translating it yields CASSLWRWISYGYTF.

The chain recombines TRBV27 with TRBJ1-5, with TRBD1 as a possible D gene (5 bases). The germline CDR1 and CDR2 sequences are MNHEY and SMNVEV (reference sequence). The CDR3 is 14 residues long. Trimming took off 6 bases at V and 5 bases at J, with 14 bases between the two ends. The CDR3 coding sequence is TGTGCCAGCAGCCCCGGGGGGAGGGATCAGCCCCAGCATTTT. Its protein is CASSPGGRDQPQHF.

V gene TRBV7-9 combines with J gene TRBJ2-7; 12 nucleotides match TRBD1. Germline V gene sequence: CDR1 SEHNR, CDR2 FQNEAQ (reference sequence). This CDR3 comprises 17 residues. Trimming took 2 bases from V and 4 from J; bases not matched to a gene: 9. The CDR3 nucleotides are TGTGCCAGCAGCTTATCCGGGACAGGGGGCAATGGGTACGAGCAGTACTTC. This codes for CASSLSGTGGNGYEQYF. Combining the CDR3 with reference TRBV7-9 and TRBJ2-7 gives the whole variable domain DTGVSQNPRHKITKRGQNVTFRCDPISEHNRLYWYRQTLGQGPEFLTYFQNEAQLEKSRLLSDRFSAERPKGSFSTLEIQRTEQGDSAMYLCASSLSGTGGNGYEQYFGPGTRLTVT.

This chain connects TRBV19 to TRBJ2-2, with 10 bases that match TRBD1. From germline, CDR1 is LNHDA and CDR2 SQIVND (reference sequence). With V trimmed by 7 bases and J by 4 bases, 15 bases remained unmatched. This CDR3 comprises 18 residues. In nucleotides, the CDR3 is TGTGCCAGTAAAAGGGACAGGGGCATAGGACGAACCACCGGGGAGCTGTTTTTT. Translation: CASKRDRGIGRTTGELFF.

This chain joins TRBV5-6 and TRBJ2-3; 8 bases map to TRBD1. The CDR3 has 13 residues. Germline V gives CDR1 SGHDT, CDR2 YYEEEE. Trimming cost V 4 bases and J 4 bases; bases outside gene matches: 2. CDR3 region: CASSPQGADTQYF. CDR3 nucleotides: TGTGCCAGCAGCCCACAGGGGGCAGATACGCAGTATTTT.

The chain links TRBV28 to TRBJ2-2; the D gene is possibly TRBD2 (5 bases). Germline CDR1 reads MDHEN; CDR2 reads SYDVKM. This CDR3 spans 15 amino acids. V shed 3 bases and J shed 0 bases, with 8 bases lying between them. This chain's CDR3 is CASSLRAANTGELFF. CDR3 DNA: TGTGCCAGCAGTTTGAGAGCGGCGAACACCGGGGAGCTGTTTTTT.

This clone has more than one count but fewer than ten. This chain uses TRBV6-6 with TRBJ2-7; TRBD2 matches 7 bases. This CDR3 is 15 amino acids long. Germline CDR1 is MNHNY and CDR2 is SVGAGI (reference sequence). Trimming at V came to 2 bases and at J to 2 bases, leaving 6 bases not matched to a gene. The chain's CDR3 is CASSYTAGEPYEQYF. CDR3 DNA sequence: TGTGCCAGCAGTTACACGGCGGGAGAACCCTACGAGCAGTACTTC.